The T cell receptor beta chain under discussion was sequenced for a study of blood T cell repertoires in COVID-19. About the research overall: In each case, the material was cDNA or gDNA derived from T cells, B-cell-depleted T cells, or PBMCs.

Germline loops: CDR1 KGHSH, CDR2 LQKENI. V lost 0 bases and J lost 6, with 9 bases in between. There are 14 residues in the CDR3. Produced via immunoSEQ multiplex PCR; TCRdb's table is partial and in-frame only. The data contain tens of thousands of clones, approximately 83% of them singletons. The specimen was peripheral blood. The V call is TRBV18, the J call TRBJ2-1, with D possibly TRBD2 on 7 matching bases. The clonotype originates from a woman over 75 with active or convalescent COVID-19. The CDR3 DNA reads TGTGCCAGCTCACCACCGGGAGGGGGCAATGAGCAGTTCTTC. It is translated as CASSPPGGGNEQFF.